A selection of T cell receptor beta chains follows, all from one sample in a study of shared clonotypes between healthy human individuals. Assay: immunoSEQ multiplex PCR; the TCRdb copy retains only in-frame clones and omits some. The table records some 500,000 clones, more than 95% of them present only once. Sequencing used naive CD4+ T cells sorted from blood. These receptors were obtained from a woman in her twenties or thirties in good health. Each CDR3 is given with its conserved first and last residue. The D gene is left open where the match is weak. Size values are once, few and many counts, or a class for expanded clones, and some rows have none.

CDR3nt: TGTGCCAGCTCGGGGACTAGCGGGATCTACGAGCAGTACTTC
CDR3aa: CASSGTSGIYEQYF
d_gene: TRBD2
v_gene: TRBV2
j_gene: TRBJ2-7
abundance: NA

CDR3nt: TGTGCCAGTAGTATTTCAGGACAGGGCTACGAGCAGTACTTC
CDR3aa: CASSISGQGYEQYF
d_gene: TRBD1
v_gene: TRBV19
j_gene: TRBJ2-7
abundance: NA

CDR3nt: TGTGCCAGCAGCCGTGGGGATGGCTACACCTTC
CDR3aa: CASSRGDGYTF
d_gene: NA
v_gene: TRBV6-5
j_gene: TRBJ1-2
abundance: NA

CDR3nt: TGCAGTGCTCGAGACCAGGTGGAGCAGTACTTC
CDR3aa: CSARDQVEQYF
d_gene: NA
v_gene: TRBV20-1
j_gene: TRBJ2-7
abundance: NA

CDR3nt: TGCGCCAGCAGCCCGGGTTGGGCCAGGCTACCAGATACGCAGTATTTT
CDR3aa: CASSPGWARLPDTQYF
d_gene: NA
v_gene: TRBV5-1
j_gene: TRBJ2-3
abundance: NA

CDR3nt: TGTGCCAGCAGTTTGGGCACCAGTAACACTGAAGCTTTCTTT
CDR3aa: CASSLGTSNTEAFF
d_gene: NA
v_gene: TRBV6-5
j_gene: TRBJ1-1
abundance: NA

CDR3nt: TGTGCCAGCAGTTGGGGTGCTGACACCGGGGAGCTGTTTTTT
CDR3aa: CASSWGADTGELFF
d_gene: NA
v_gene: TRBV28
j_gene: TRBJ2-2
abundance: NA

CDR3nt: TGTGCCAGCAGTTTATCCGGGGCTGAAGCTTTCTTT
CDR3aa: CASSLSGAEAFF
d_gene: NA
v_gene: TRBV28
j_gene: TRBJ1-1
abundance: NA

CDR3nt: TGTGCCAGTAGTAAAAATGGATGGAATGAGCAGTTCTTC
CDR3aa: CASSKNGWNEQFF
d_gene: NA
v_gene: TRBV19
j_gene: TRBJ2-1
abundance: NA

CDR3nt: TGCGCCAGCAGCTACACAGGGCCACACACAGATACGCAGTATTTT
CDR3aa: CASSYTGPHTDTQYF
d_gene: NA
v_gene: TRBV5-1
j_gene: TRBJ2-3
abundance: NA

CDR3nt: TGTGCCAGTAGTCCCCCCAGGGGTTGGTTAACTGAAGCTTTCTTT
CDR3aa: CASSPPRGWLTEAFF
d_gene: NA
v_gene: TRBV19
j_gene: TRBJ1-1
abundance: NA

CDR3nt: TGTGCCAGCAGCTCAGGTCTTGGCTATGGCTACACCTTC
CDR3aa: CASSSGLGYGYTF
d_gene: NA
v_gene: TRBV7-8
j_gene: TRBJ1-2
abundance: once

CDR3nt: TGCAGCGTCTCAGGGCGCCTAGCGGGCCGCTACTCCTACGAGCAGTACTTC
CDR3aa: CSVSGRLAGRYSYEQYF
d_gene: TRBD2
v_gene: TRBV29-1
j_gene: TRBJ2-7
abundance: NA

CDR3nt: TGTGCCAGCTCAGAGCAAACCGGGACCAATAATCAGCCCCAGCATTTT
CDR3aa: CASSEQTGTNNQPQHF
d_gene: NA
v_gene: TRBV18
j_gene: TRBJ1-5
abundance: NA

CDR3nt: TGTGCCAGCAGCCCCATCAGCGGGAGGGGGACCTACAATGAGCAGTTCTTC
CDR3aa: CASSPISGRGTYNEQFF
d_gene: TRBD2
v_gene: TRBV11-2
j_gene: TRBJ2-1
abundance: NA

CDR3nt: TGTGCCAGCACCGACGGGGCGGGAAACTATTATGGCTACACCTTC
CDR3aa: CASTDGAGNYYGYTF
d_gene: NA
v_gene: TRBV2
j_gene: TRBJ1-2
abundance: NA

CDR3nt: TGTGCCAGCTCATCAGTCCAGGGAGTCCAAGAGACCCAGTACTTC
CDR3aa: CASSSVQGVQETQYF
d_gene: NA
v_gene: TRBV18
j_gene: TRBJ2-5
abundance: NA

CDR3nt: TGTGCCAGCAGCTTAAGGGGGAGATCCTACGAGCAGTACTTC
CDR3aa: CASSLRGRSYEQYF
d_gene: NA
v_gene: TRBV11-3
j_gene: TRBJ2-7
abundance: NA

CDR3nt: TGTGCCAGCAGTGAGTGGCTAGCGGGAAACGAGCAGTACTTC
CDR3aa: CASSEWLAGNEQYF
d_gene: TRBD2
v_gene: TRBV2
j_gene: TRBJ2-7
abundance: NA

CDR3nt: TGCGCCAGCAGCCAAGGACAGGGTTTAACCTCCTACGAGCAGTACTTC
CDR3aa: CASSQGQGLTSYEQYF
d_gene: TRBD1
v_gene: TRBV4-1
j_gene: TRBJ2-7
abundance: NA

CDR3nt: TGTGCCAGCACAGGGCCCTGGGGTGGCTACACCTTC
CDR3aa: CASTGPWGGYTF
d_gene: NA
v_gene: TRBV28
j_gene: TRBJ1-2
abundance: few

CDR3nt: TGCGCCAGCAGCTCCAGGGCTACTATATTCTCTGGAAACACCATATATTTT
CDR3aa: CASSSRATIFSGNTIYF
d_gene: NA
v_gene: TRBV4-1
j_gene: TRBJ1-3
abundance: once

CDR3nt: TGTGCCAGCTCACTTCCGTTTAGCGGGAGGGCGTCCACCGGGGAGCTGTTTTTT
CDR3aa: CASSLPFSGRASTGELFF
d_gene: TRBD2
v_gene: TRBV18
j_gene: TRBJ2-2
abundance: NA

CDR3nt: TGTGCCAGCAGCCCTGTCAGGGTGGGTGAAGCTTTCTTT
CDR3aa: CASSPVRVGEAFF
d_gene: NA
v_gene: TRBV27
j_gene: TRBJ1-1
abundance: NA

CDR3nt: TGTGCCAGCAGGACCCCTCGGGGGATTGGTGGCTACACCTTC
CDR3aa: CASRTPRGIGGYTF
d_gene: NA
v_gene: TRBV28
j_gene: TRBJ1-2
abundance: NA

CDR3nt: TGTGCCAGCAGCTTGGCCCAGAGCGAGCAGTACTTC
CDR3aa: CASSLAQSEQYF
d_gene: NA
v_gene: TRBV5-8
j_gene: TRBJ2-7
abundance: NA

CDR3nt: TGTGCCAGCAAAGGGACAGGGCAGGAGGGCAATCAGCCCCAGCATTTT
CDR3aa: CASKGTGQEGNQPQHF
d_gene: TRBD1
v_gene: TRBV28
j_gene: TRBJ1-5
abundance: NA

CDR3nt: TGTGCCAGCAGGCACAAGGTTACCTTAGGGGGAGATACGCAGTATTTT
CDR3aa: CASRHKVTLGGDTQYF
d_gene: NA
v_gene: TRBV2
j_gene: TRBJ2-3
abundance: NA

CDR3nt: TGCAGCGTTGGTCTCCTCACAGATACGCAGTATTTT
CDR3aa: CSVGLLTDTQYF
d_gene: NA
v_gene: TRBV29-1
j_gene: TRBJ2-3
abundance: NA

CDR3nt: TGTGCCAGCAGCTTGCCAGGGCCAGATACGCAGTATTTT
CDR3aa: CASSLPGPDTQYF
d_gene: NA
v_gene: TRBV5-4
j_gene: TRBJ2-3
abundance: NA